Below, 29 T cell receptor beta chains from the same sample are listed, as sequenced in a study of CD8+CD57+ T cells in acquired aplastic anemia (dated by TCRdb to the late 2010s). Instrument on record: Illumina HiSeq 2000. Genomic DNA served as template for TCR beta VDJ combination and CDR3 sequence profiling. In-frame beta chains were kept once TCRdb had trimmed the public reads at Q25 with fastp and called clones with MiXCR. Under each unique CDR3 protein, matching rows form one entry showing the most common genes and DNA. The sample table lists 150,000 to 200,000 distinct CDR3 sequences, roughly half of them with a count of one. In total, the top ten clones hold about 1.7% of the sample. Expansion of CD8+CD57+ cells had been shown by flow cytometry in the patients chosen for sequencing. The sequencing input was sorted CD4+, CD8+, or CD8+CD57+ T cells (not recorded which) from PBMCs. The source of these receptors is a human donor with aplastic anemia.

This clonotype was detected many times. The genes are TRBV19 and TRBJ1-3; TRBD1 matches at 7 bases. The CDR3 has 15 amino acids. The germline V gene has CDR1 LNHDA and CDR2 SQIVND (reference sequence). Trimming removed 5 bases from V and 2 bases from J; junction bases left unmatched: 6. The DNA for the CDR3 is TGTGCCAGTAGTTCCCGGACAGGAACTGGAAACACCATATATTTT. Its translation: CASSSRTGTGNTIYF.

This clonotype was detected a few times. CDR3 DNA: TGTGCCAGTTGGCAGGACGGTACGCAGTATTTT. Translating gives CASWQDGTQYF. The chain is built from TRBV12-3 or TRBV12-4 and TRBJ2-3; D gene unclear. V was clipped by 9 bases and J by 8 bases, with 12 bases between them. The length of the CDR3 is 11 residues.

This clonotype was seen a handful of times. V is TRBV29-1 and J is TRBJ2-3; 9 bases fit TRBD1. V was clipped by 7 bases and J by 2 bases; unmatched bases: 13. Per the germline V gene, CDR1 is SQVTM and CDR2 is ANQGSEA. CDR3 size: 16 residues. The CDR3 region has the DNA TGCAGCGCAAAACTACAGGGGGCTTCGGCCACAGATACGCAGTATTTT. Translated, it gives CSAKLQGASATDTQYF.

This chain connects TRBV20-1 to TRBJ2-1; D gene uncertain. This CDR3 has 12 amino acids. V was pared by 0 bases and J by 13 bases, with 13 bases between. Germline assignment: CDR1 DFQATT and CDR2 SNEGSKA (reference sequence). CDR3 loop: CSARDLGMDQFF. In DNA form, the CDR3 reads TGCAGTGCTAGAGATTTGGGGATGGATCAGTTCTTC.

Turning to this clonotype: A much larger clone differs by one base, so this may be a read error. CDR3 sequence: CASVLAGVYEQFF. DNA of the CDR3: TGTGCCAGCGTGCTAGCGGGAGTCTATGAGCAGTTCTTC. The chain employs TRBV7-9 and TRBJ2-7; 10 nucleotides line up with TRBD2. TRBJ2-1 explains the end of the DNA better; the J call may be wrong. CDR1 and CDR2 (germline): SEHNR, FQNEAQ (reference sequence). The CDR3 spans 13 residues.

Ten or more counts support this clonotype. This rearrangement joins TRBV24-1 to TRBJ2-5; D is unresolved. The CDR3 totals 12 residues. CDR1 is KGHDR, CDR2 SFDVKD, per germline. V lost 4 bases and J lost 8, with 10 bases in between. The chain's CDR3 is CATSESGSTQYF. For the CDR3, the DNA is TGTGCCACCAGTGAATCGGGCAGTACCCAGTACTTC.

The chain recombines TRBV4-1 with TRBJ1-4; D is unresolved. Trimming cost V 1 base and J 6 bases, with 6 bases left between them. The germline V gene has CDR1 MGHRA and CDR2 YSYEKL. The CDR3 totals 13 residues. CDR3 in amino acids: CASSQGTDEKLFF. In DNA form, the CDR3 reads TGCGCCAGCAGCCAAGGGACCGATGAAAAACTGTTTTTT.

V is TRBV2 and J is TRBJ1-5, with no clear D. Germline assignment: CDR1 SNHLY and CDR2 FYNNEI. The CDR3 sequence is 13 residues long. V dropped 6 bases and J dropped 3 bases, with 9 bases sitting between them. The CDR3 DNA reads as TGTGCCAGCAGGACTGCGATCAATCAGCCCCAGCATTTT. This codes for CASRTAINQPQHF.

The chain is built from TRBV24-1 and TRBJ1-1; no definite D call. Deletions cut 7 bases from V and 0 bases from J, with 17 bases between. This CDR3 is built from 16 residues. Germline values: CDR1 KGHDR, CDR2 SFDVKD. The CDR3 region has the DNA TGTGCCACCAGCATATTGTATGGGGAACTGAACACTGAAGCTTTCTTT. This sequence encodes CATSILYGELNTEAFF.

This clonotype was counted a few times. This may stem from a read error, because a much larger clone lies one nucleotide away. The rearrangement joins TRBV10-3 to TRBJ1-5; tentative D call: TRBD1 (5 bases). This CDR3 has 12 amino acids. V was pared by 5 bases and J by 9 bases, with 11 bases between. The germline V gene has CDR1 ENHRY and CDR2 SYGVKD. The CDR3 region is CAISTQGGPQHF. Here the CDR3 DNA reads TGTGCCATCAGTACGCAGGGAGGGCCCCAGCATTTT.

A single count supports this clonotype. J is TRBJ2-5 and V is TRBV5-6; TRBD1 agrees at 10 bases. CDR3 length equals 14 residues. V gave up 0 bases and J gave up 6 bases; unmatched junction bases: 2. Germline CDR1 reads SGHDT; CDR2 reads YYEEEE. CDR3 sequence (DNA): TGTGCCAGCAGCTTGGGACAGGGGGCAAAGACCCAGTACTTC. Its translation is CASSLGQGAKTQYF.

This chain connects TRBV4-1 to TRBJ2-3, with D tentatively TRBD2 (6 bases). There are 15 residues in the CDR3. Trimming shortened V by 0 bases and J by 0 bases, and 7 bases separated the two germline ends. Looked up from germline, CDR1 is MGHRA and CDR2 is YSYEKL. The CDR3 nucleotides read TGCGCCAGCAGCCAAGACGGGACTAGCACAGATACGCAGTATTTT. Its translation: CASSQDGTSTDTQYF.

The chain couples TRBV7-9 to TRBJ2-7, with 7 bases matching TRBD1. With 7 bases clipped from V and 3 bases from J, the junction kept 6 bases outside the gene matches. CDR3 length equals 13 residues. The germline gives CDR1 SEHNR, CDR2 FQNEAQ (reference sequence). The CDR3 bases are TGTGCCAGCAACCCCCAGGGGGACTACGAGCAGTACTTC. It encodes CASNPQGDYEQYF.

The V gene is TRBV10-3, the J gene TRBJ2-5, with D unclear. This CDR3 is built from 15 residues. Germline V gene sequence: CDR1 ENHRY, CDR2 SYGVKD. V lost 0 bases and J 4 bases, leaving 12 bases between the germline ends. CDR3 sequence (DNA): TGTGCCATCAGTGAGTCTAAGGGAACGGGAGAGACCCAGTACTTC. It translates to CAISESKGTGETQYF.

This clonotype was counted many times. The chain recombines TRBV11-2 with TRBJ1-1, with no clear D. CDR3 size: 15 residues. The V end was cut by 4 bases, the J end by 4 bases, with 16 bases between. CDR1 and CDR2 (germline): SGHAT, FQNNGV. The CDR3 DNA is TGTGCCAGCAGCTCGTCCACATCACAAGGCACTGAAGCTTTCTTT. Protein product: CASSSSTSQGTEAFF. Drawing the rest from reference TRBV11-2 and TRBJ1-1, the complete variable domain is EAGVAQSPRYKIIEKRQSVAFWCNPISGHATLYWYQQILGQGPKLLIQFQNNGVVDDSQLPKDRFSAERLKGVDSTLKIQPAKLEDSAVYLCASSSSTSQGTEAFFGQGTRLTVV.

To note about this clonotype: At one end the junction does not follow the germline gene, possibly because of a read error. The chain combines TRBV7-8 with TRBJ1-3; D is undetermined. CDR3 length equals 16 residues. Looked up from germline, CDR1 is SGHVS and CDR2 is FQNEAQ. CDR3 region: CASSPRDRSSGDTIYF. In DNA form, the CDR3 reads TGTGCCAGCAGTCCTCGCGACCGATCCTCTGGAGACACCATATATTTT.

The V call is TRBV2, the J call TRBJ2-7; 11 bases match TRBD1. Looked up from germline, CDR1 is SNHLY and CDR2 is FYNNEI. This CDR3 is built from 14 residues. With 2 bases clipped from V and 5 bases from J, the junction kept 2 bases outside the gene matches. CDR3 residues: CASSEWTGGDEQYF. The CDR3 DNA reads TGTGCCAGCAGTGAATGGACAGGGGGCGACGAGCAGTACTTC.

This clonotype was observed a handful of times. The rearrangement uses TRBV7-9 and TRBJ2-3; TRBD1 might be the D (7 bases). Germline CDR1 and CDR2: SEHNR and FQNEAQ (reference sequence). The length of the CDR3 is 12 residues. V lost 8 bases, J lost 10 bases, and 16 bases lay in between. CDR3 DNA sequence: TGTGCCAGCGCACCGCGGGACAGCGCGCAGTATTTT. It specifies CASAPRDSAQYF.

The J gene is TRBJ1-4, the V gene TRBV24-1; 11 bases map to TRBD1. The germline gives CDR1 KGHDR, CDR2 SFDVKD. Trimming cost V 3 bases and J 8 bases; bases outside gene matches: 4. The CDR3 spans 15 residues. CDR3 sequence: CATSDPGQGEEKLFF. The CDR3 coding sequence is TGTGCCACCAGTGATCCGGGACAGGGGGAGGAAAAACTGTTTTTT.

This chain joins TRBV5-1 and TRBJ2-3; D not certain. The CDR3 runs to 14 residues. Trimming cost V 0 bases and J 7 bases, with 12 bases left between them. Germline-derived CDR1 and CDR2 are SGHRS and YFSETQ. The CDR3 protein is CASSLGASQNTQYF. CDR3 nucleotides: TGCGCCAGCAGCTTGGGAGCGTCACAAAATACGCAGTATTTT.

The rearrangement links TRBV19 to TRBJ2-7; D is perhaps TRBD1 (5 bases). V was cut by 9 bases and J by 9 bases, with 18 bases left in between. From germline, CDR1 is LNHDA and CDR2 SQIVND (reference sequence). The CDR3 consists of 12 residues. The CDR3 loop reads CASSDRLGGQYF. Written as DNA, the CDR3 is TGTGCCAGCTCAGACAGACTGGGCGGGCAGTACTTC. The whole variable domain, filled in from reference TRBV19 and TRBJ2-7, reads DGGITQSPKYLFRKEGQNVTLSCEQNLNHDAMYWYRQDPGQGLRLIYYSQIVNDFQKGDIAEGYSVSREKKESFPLTVTSAQKNPTAFYLCASSDRLGGQYFGPGTRLTVT.

The chain couples TRBV7-9 to TRBJ2-7; possible D gene TRBD1, 5 bases. With 5 bases removed from V and 2 bases from J, the gap between germline ends came to 10 bases. Germline V gives CDR1 SEHNR, CDR2 FQNEAQ (reference sequence). This CDR3 region has 13 residues. The CDR3 protein is CASSALTAYEQYF. Written as DNA, the CDR3 is TGTGCCAGCAGCGCCCTGACAGCCTACGAGCAGTACTTC.

On this clonotype itself: At one end, the junction sequence differs from germline, possibly due to a read error. V usage is TRBV10-3 and J usage is TRBJ2-7; 16 bases align to TRBD2. CDR1 is ENHRY, CDR2 SYGVKD, per germline. The CDR3 spans 18 residues. The CDR3 DNA reads TGTGCCAGCAGTCCAGGGACTAGCGGGAGGGACTTCTCCTACGAGCAGTACTTC. Its protein product is CASSPGTSGRDFSYEQYF.

There are many counts of this clonotype. The J gene is TRBJ1-1, the V gene TRBV3-1, with TRBD1 matching 10 bases. The V segment lost 4 bases and the J segment 4 bases; nucleotides outside the gene matches: 3. Germline CDR1 reads LGHDT; CDR2 reads YNNKEL (reference sequence). CDR3 length: 14 residues. The CDR3 is CASSLGQGFTEAFF. CDR3 DNA sequence: TGTGCCAGCAGCCTGGGACAGGGGTTCACTGAAGCTTTCTTT.

This clonotype was detected only a few times. The chain combines TRBV20-1 with TRBJ2-5; 10 bases map to TRBD1. This CDR3 comprises 12 residues. The junction had 2 bases not matched to a gene; V was cut back by 6 bases and J by 4 bases. Germline V CDR1 and CDR2: DFQATT, SNEGSKA (reference sequence). The CDR3 reads CSADRGRETQYF. Here the CDR3 DNA reads TGCAGTGCCGACAGGGGGCGAGAGACCCAGTACTTC.

Of note for this clonotype: A much larger clone differs by one base, so this may be a read error. The chain links TRBV7-2 to TRBJ1-1, with D uncertain. Germline CDR1 reads SGHTA; CDR2 reads FQGNSA. This CDR3 is 13 amino acids long. In nucleotides, the CDR3 is TGTGCCAGCAGCTTAGGGGAGAACACTGGAGCTTTCTTT. Protein sequence: CASSLGENTGAFF.

This clonotype was seen a handful of times. The CDR3 protein is CSARWGIYNEQFF. CDR3 DNA: TGCAGTGCTAGGTGGGGGATCTACAATGAGCAGTTCTTC. V and J are TRBV20-1 and TRBJ2-1; D possibly matches TRBD1 or TRBD2 (5 bases each). V was cut by 3 bases and J by 3 bases, with 9 bases left in between. Germline V CDR1 and CDR2: DFQATT, SNEGSKA (reference sequence). The CDR3 consists of 13 residues.

This clonotype was seen ten or more times. The rearrangement uses TRBV10-3 and TRBJ1-6, with D possibly being TRBD1 (6 bases). The ends were cut back, 10 bases at V and 5 bases at J, with 15 bases in the middle. From germline, CDR1 is ENHRY and CDR2 SYGVKD. The CDR3 extends over 14 amino acids. CDR3 protein: CATSRDRNNSPLHF. The DNA of the CDR3 is TGTGCCACCTCTCGCGACAGGAATAATTCACCCCTCCACTTT.

The gene calls are TRBV5-5 and TRBJ2-3; 9 nucleotides agree with TRBD2. The CDR3 loop spans 15 amino acids. Unmatched junction bases numbered 1, after V lost 0 bases and J lost 2 bases. From germline, CDR1 is SGHKS and CDR2 YYEKEE (reference sequence). As DNA, the CDR3 is TGTGCCAGCAGCTTGGGCGGGAGGGTCACAGATACGCAGTATTTT. It translates to CASSLGGRVTDTQYF.